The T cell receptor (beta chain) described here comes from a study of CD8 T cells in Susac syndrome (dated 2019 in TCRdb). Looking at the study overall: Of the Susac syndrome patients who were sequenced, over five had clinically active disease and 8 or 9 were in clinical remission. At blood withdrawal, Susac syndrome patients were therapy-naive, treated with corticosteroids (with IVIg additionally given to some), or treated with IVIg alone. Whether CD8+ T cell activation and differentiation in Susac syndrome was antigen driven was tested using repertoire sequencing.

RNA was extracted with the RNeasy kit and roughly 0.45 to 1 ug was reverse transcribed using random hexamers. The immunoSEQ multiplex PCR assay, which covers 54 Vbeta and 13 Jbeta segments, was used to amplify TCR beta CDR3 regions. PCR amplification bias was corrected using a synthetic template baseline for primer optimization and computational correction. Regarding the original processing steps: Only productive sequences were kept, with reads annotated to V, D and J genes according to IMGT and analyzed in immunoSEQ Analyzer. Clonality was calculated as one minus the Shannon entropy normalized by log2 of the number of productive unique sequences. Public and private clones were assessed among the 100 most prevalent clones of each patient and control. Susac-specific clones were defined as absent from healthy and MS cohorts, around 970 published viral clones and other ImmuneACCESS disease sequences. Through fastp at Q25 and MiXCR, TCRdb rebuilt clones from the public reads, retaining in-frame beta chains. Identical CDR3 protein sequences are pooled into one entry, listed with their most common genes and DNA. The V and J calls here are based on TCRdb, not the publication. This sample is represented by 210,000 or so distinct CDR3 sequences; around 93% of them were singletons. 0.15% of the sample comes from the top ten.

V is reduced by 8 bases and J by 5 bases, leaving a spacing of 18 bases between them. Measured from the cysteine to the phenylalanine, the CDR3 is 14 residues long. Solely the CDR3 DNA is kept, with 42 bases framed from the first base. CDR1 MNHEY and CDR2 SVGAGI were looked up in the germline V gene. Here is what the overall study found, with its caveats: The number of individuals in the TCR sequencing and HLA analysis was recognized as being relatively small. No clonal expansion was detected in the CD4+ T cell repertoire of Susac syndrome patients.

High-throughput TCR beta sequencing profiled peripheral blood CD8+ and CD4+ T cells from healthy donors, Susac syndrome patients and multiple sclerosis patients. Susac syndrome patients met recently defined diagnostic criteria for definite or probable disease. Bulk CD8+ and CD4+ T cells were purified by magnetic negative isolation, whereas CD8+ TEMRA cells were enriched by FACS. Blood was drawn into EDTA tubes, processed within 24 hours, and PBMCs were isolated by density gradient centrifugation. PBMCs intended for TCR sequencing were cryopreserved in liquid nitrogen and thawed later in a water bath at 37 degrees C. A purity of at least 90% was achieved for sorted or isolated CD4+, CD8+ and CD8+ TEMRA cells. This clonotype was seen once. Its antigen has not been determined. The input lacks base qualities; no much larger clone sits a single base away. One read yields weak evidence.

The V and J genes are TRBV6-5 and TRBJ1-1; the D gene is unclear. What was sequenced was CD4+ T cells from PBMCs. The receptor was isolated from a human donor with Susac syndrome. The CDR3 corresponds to CASFRWGPLTEAFF. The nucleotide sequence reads TGTGCCAGCTTCAGGTGGGGTCCGTTAACTGAAGCTTTCTTT.